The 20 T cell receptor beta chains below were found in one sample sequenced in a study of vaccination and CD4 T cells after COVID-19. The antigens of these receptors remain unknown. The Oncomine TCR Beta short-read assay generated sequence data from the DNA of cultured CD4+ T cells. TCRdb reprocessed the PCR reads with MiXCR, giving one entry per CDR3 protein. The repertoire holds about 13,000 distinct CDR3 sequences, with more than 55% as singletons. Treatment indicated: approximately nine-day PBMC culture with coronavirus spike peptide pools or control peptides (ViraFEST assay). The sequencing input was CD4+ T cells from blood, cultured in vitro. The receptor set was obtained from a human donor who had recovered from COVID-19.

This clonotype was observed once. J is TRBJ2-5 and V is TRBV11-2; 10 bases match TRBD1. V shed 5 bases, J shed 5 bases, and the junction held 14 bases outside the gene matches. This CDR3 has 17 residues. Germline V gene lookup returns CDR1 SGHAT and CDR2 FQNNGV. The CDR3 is CASSLTHRQGARETQYF. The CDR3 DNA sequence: TGTGCCAGCAGCCTAACCCACCGACAGGGGGCGAGGGAGACCCAGTACTTC.

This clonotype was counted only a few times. CDR3 DNA: TGTGCCATCAGTGCGGGCTGGGATGATGGCTACACCTTC. Protein sequence: CAISAGWDDGYTF. V gene TRBV10-3 combines with J gene TRBJ1-2; D ambiguous. Germline lookup yields CDR1 ENHRY and CDR2 SYGVKD. This CDR3 comprises 13 residues. Trimming cost V 4 bases and J 6 bases, with 12 bases left between them.

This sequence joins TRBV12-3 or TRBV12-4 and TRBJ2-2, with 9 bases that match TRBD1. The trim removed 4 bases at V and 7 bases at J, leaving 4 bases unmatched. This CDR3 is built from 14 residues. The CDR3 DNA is TGTGCCAGCAGTTCACAGGGGGCGAACGGGGAGCTGTTTTTT. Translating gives CASSSQGANGELFF.

The DNA of the CDR3 is TGTGCCAGCAGCCCCACCGGACAGGCCTCTGGAAACACCATATATTTT. Translating it yields CASSPTGQASGNTIYF. The V call is TRBV7-8, the J call TRBJ1-3, with 7 bases identical to TRBD1. The CDR3 spans 16 residues. Germline lookup yields CDR1 SGHVS and CDR2 FQNEAQ. Losses at the gene ends were 5 bases for V and 0 bases for J; bases not matched to a gene: 7.

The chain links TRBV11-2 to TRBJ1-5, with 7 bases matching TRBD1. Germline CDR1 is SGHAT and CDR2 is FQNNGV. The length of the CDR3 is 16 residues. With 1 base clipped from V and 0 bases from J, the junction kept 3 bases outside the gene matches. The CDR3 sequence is CASSLGGQYSNQPQHF. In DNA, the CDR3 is TGTGCCAGCAGCTTAGGGGGACAGTATAGCAATCAGCCCCAGCATTTT. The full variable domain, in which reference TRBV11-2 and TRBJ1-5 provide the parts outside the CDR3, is EAGVAQSPRYKIIEKRQSVAFWCNPISGHATLYWYQQILGQGPKLLIQFQNNGVVDDSQLPKDRFSAERLKGVDSTLKIQPAKLEDSAVYLCASSLGGQYSNQPQHFGDGTRLSIL.

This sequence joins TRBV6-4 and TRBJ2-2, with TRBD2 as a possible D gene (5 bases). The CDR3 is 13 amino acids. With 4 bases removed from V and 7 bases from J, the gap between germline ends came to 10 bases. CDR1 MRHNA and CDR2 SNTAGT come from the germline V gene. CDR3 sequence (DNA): TGTGCCAGCAGTGCGAACGAGGGCGGGGAGCTGTTTTTT. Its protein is CASSANEGGELFF.

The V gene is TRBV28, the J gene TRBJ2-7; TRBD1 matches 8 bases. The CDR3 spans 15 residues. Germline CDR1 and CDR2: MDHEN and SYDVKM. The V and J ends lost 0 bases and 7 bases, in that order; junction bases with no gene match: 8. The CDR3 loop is CASSLWDRAFVEQYF. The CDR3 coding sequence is TGTGCCAGCAGTTTATGGGACAGGGCCTTTGTGGAGCAGTACTTC.

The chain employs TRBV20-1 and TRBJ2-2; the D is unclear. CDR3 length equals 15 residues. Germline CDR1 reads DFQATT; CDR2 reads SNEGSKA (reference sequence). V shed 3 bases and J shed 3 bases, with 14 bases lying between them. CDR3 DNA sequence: TGCAGTGCTAGCGGCGACGACCCCCACACCGGGGAGCTGTTTTTT. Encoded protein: CSASGDDPHTGELFF.

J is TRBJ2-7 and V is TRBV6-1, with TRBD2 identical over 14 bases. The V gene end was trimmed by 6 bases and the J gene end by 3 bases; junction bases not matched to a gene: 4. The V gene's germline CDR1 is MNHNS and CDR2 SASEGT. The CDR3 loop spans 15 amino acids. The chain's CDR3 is CASRTGTSGSYEQYF. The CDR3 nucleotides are TGTGCCAGCAGGACCGGGACTAGCGGGAGCTACGAGCAGTACTTC.

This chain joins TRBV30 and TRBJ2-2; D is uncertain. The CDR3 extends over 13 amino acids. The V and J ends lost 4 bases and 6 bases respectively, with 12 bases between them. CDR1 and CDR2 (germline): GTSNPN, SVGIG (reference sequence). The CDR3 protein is CAWKRATAGELFF. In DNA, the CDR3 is TGTGCCTGGAAACGGGCCACTGCCGGGGAGCTGTTTTTT.

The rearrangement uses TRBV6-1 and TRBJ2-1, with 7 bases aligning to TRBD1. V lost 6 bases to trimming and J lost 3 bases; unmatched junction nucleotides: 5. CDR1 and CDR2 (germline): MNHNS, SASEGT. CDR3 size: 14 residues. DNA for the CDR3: TGTGCCAGCAGAGACAGGGACAGCTACAATGAGCAGTTCTTC. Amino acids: CASRDRDSYNEQFF.

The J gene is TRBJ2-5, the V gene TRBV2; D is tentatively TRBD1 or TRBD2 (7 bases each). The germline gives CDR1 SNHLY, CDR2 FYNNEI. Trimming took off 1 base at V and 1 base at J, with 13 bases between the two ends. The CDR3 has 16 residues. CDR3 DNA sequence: TGTGCCAGCAGTGAAGGGACTAGGGGGCCCCAAGAGACCCAGTACTTC. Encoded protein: CASSEGTRGPQETQYF.

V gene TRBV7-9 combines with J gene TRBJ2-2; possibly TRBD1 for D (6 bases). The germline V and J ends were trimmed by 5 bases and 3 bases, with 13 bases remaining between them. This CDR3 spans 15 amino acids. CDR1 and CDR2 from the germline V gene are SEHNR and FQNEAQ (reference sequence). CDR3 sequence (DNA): TGTGCCAGCAGCGTAGGGGGACGGTACACCGGGGAGCTGTTTTTT. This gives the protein CASSVGGRYTGELFF.

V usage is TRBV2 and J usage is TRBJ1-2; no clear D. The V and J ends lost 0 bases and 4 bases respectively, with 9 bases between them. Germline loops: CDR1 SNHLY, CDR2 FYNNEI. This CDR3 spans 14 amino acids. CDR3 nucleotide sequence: TGTGCCAGCAGTGAAGCAGGCGACCGCTATGGCTACACCTTC. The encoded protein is CASSEAGDRYGYTF.

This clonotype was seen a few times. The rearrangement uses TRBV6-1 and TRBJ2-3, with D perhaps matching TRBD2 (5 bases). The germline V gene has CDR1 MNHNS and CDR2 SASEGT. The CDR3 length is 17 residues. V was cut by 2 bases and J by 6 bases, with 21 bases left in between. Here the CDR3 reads CASSEFLARLGWDTQYF. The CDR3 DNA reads TGTGCCAGCAGTGAATTTCTAGCCCGGCTAGGGTGGGATACGCAGTATTTT.

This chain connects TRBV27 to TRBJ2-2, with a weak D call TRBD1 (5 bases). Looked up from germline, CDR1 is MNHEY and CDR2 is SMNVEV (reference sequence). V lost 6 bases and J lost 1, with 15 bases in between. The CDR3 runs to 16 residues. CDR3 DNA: TGTGCCAGCAGACGGCTGACAGCATTGAACACCGGGGAGCTGTTTTTT. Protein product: CASRRLTALNTGELFF.

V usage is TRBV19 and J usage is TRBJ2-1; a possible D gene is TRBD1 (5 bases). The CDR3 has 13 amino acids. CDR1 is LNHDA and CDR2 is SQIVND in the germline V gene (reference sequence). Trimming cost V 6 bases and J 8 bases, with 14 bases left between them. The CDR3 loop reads CASRRNLGHEQFF. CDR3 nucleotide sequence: TGTGCCAGTAGGAGAAACTTGGGGCATGAGCAGTTCTTC.

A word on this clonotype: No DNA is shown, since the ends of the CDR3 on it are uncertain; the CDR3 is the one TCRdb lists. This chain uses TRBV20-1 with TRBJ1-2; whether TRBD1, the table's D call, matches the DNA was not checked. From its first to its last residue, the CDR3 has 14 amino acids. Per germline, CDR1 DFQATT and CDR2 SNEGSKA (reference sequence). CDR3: CSASFSGPGYGYTF.

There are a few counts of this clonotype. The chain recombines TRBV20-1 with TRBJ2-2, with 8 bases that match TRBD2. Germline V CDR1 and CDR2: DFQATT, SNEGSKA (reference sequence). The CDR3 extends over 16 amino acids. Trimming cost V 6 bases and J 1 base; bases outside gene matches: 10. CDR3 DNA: TGCAGTGCACCGGCTAGCGGGCGACGGAACACCGGGGAGCTGTTTTTT. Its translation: CSAPASGRRNTGELFF.

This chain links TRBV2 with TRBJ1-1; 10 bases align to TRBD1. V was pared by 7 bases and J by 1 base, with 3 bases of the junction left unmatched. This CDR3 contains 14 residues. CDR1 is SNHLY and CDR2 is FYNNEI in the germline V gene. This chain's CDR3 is CASIRQGANTEAFF. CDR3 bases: TGTGCCAGCATCCGACAGGGGGCGAACACTGAAGCTTTCTTT.